This T cell receptor (beta chain) was captured by sequencing in a study of T-cell reconstitution after alpha-beta-depleted transplantation in children. At least ten counts were recorded for this clonotype. The antigen is unknown. V lost 5 bases and J lost 1, with 9 bases in between. The germline CDR1 and CDR2 sequences are SGHRS and YFSETQ. The CDR3 totals 13 residues. Study findings and constraints: Newly produced T cells mostly accounted for T-cell counts and diversity one year post-transplant. Certain patients had high TCRbeta diversity at day 60, and it came from recipient T cells and thymic progenitors that survived. As was reported, about two months after transplant, alpha-beta T cells came from several hundred expanded graft clones.

Unique molecular identifiers were incorporated during preparation of the TCRbeta library. Each CDR3 protein gets one entry after TCRdb re-called the PCR reads with MiXCR. The data show 250,000 to 400,000 distinct CDR3 sequences, approximately 23% seen once. The TCR comes from a male patient between 5 and 17 years old who had a stem cell transplant for acute lymphoblastic leukemia, so the T cells may come from the graft donor. This sample comprised PBMCs, mostly from graft donor cells, obtained 180 days after TCRalphabeta/CD19-depleted stem cell transplant. The J gene is TRBJ1-1, the V gene TRBV5-1; D remains unclear. CDR3 nucleotides: TGCGCCAGCAGGGCTGACGGGAACACTGAAGCTTTCTTT. It is translated as CASRADGNTEAFF.